The 13 T cell receptor beta chains in this list originate from one sample, sequenced in a study of PD-1 blockade in classical Hodgkin lymphoma. As for time point: newly diagnosed, previously untreated cHL patient sample. Repertoires were generated with immunoSEQ multiplex PCR, while TCRdb's copy carries only in-frame clones and drops some. The top ten clones hold less than 4% of a sample with 15,000 to 20,000 clones, roughly nine tenths of them seen once. The sequencing input was peripheral blood mononuclear cells (PBMCs). All receptors derive from a human donor with classical Hodgkin lymphoma.

The chain is built from TRBV7-8 and TRBJ2-3; 8 bases align to TRBD2. J was trimmed by 8 bases and V by 5 bases; bases with no gene match: 18. Germline loops: CDR1 SGHVS, CDR2 FQNEAQ. CDR3 size: 17 residues. The CDR3 coding sequence is TGTGCCAGCAGCCCGGGGGGTCGGGAGGGTCGAATGGTTACGCAGTATTTT. Protein sequence: CASSPGGREGRMVTQYF. The complete variable domain, with remaining parts taken from reference TRBV7-8 and TRBJ2-3, reads GAGVSQSPRYKVAKRGQDVALRCDPISGHVSLFWYQQALGQGPEFLTYFQNEAQLDKSGLPSDRFFAERPEGSVSTLKIQRTQQEDSAVYLCASSPGGREGRMVTQYFGPGTRLTVL.

The chain is built from TRBV7-6 and TRBJ2-7; TRBD2 matches at 7 bases. This CDR3 contains 13 residues. Germline-derived CDR1 and CDR2 are SGHVS and FNYEAQ. Losses at the gene ends were 3 bases for V and 5 bases for J; bases not matched to a gene: 4. The CDR3: CASSLTGGHEQYF. The CDR3 bases are TGTGCCAGCAGCTTGACGGGAGGCCACGAGCAGTACTTC.

The chain links TRBV6-1 to TRBJ2-2; no firm D call. The V end was cut by 8 bases, the J end by 1 base, with 5 bases between. The CDR3 has 12 amino acids. Germline CDR1 is MNHNS and CDR2 is SASEGT. The CDR3 sequence: CASAGNTGELFF. The CDR3 nucleotides are TGTGCCAGCGCTGGGAACACCGGGGAGCTGTTTTTT.

The V gene is TRBV25-1, the J gene TRBJ2-2; 9 nucleotides agree with TRBD1. From germline, CDR1 is MGHDK and CDR2 SYGVNS. Trimming cost V 5 bases and J 2 bases; bases outside gene matches: 6. The CDR3 is made up of 16 amino acids. The DNA for the CDR3 is TGTGCCAGCAGTACACCGGGACAGGGAAACACCGGGGAGCTGTTTTTT. Encoded protein: CASSTPGQGNTGELFF.

The chain links TRBV19 to TRBJ1-1; 7 bases are a match to TRBD1. Germline CDR1 is LNHDA and CDR2 is SQIVND (reference sequence). This CDR3 has 13 residues. The ends lost 9 bases at V and 5 bases at J; junction bases unmatched: 9. DNA of the CDR3: TGTGCCAGCAATTACAGGGGCGGAACTGAAGCTTTCTTT. It yields the protein CASNYRGGTEAFF.

This clone showed up just a few times. The rearrangement joins TRBV29-1 to TRBJ2-1; tentatively, D is TRBD1 or TRBD2 (5 bases each). Trimming removed 6 bases from V and 5 bases from J, with 20 bases in between. There are 15 residues in the CDR3. The germline gives CDR1 SQVTM, CDR2 ANQGSEA. The CDR3 loop reads CSVGTGFLGHNEQFF. DNA of the CDR3: TGCAGCGTGGGGACCGGGTTCCTGGGTCACAATGAGCAGTTCTTC.

This chain connects TRBV18 to TRBJ2-7; D not certain. Deletions cut 2 bases from V and 3 bases from J, with 8 bases between. Germline V gene sequence: CDR1 KGHSH, CDR2 LQKENI. The CDR3 consists of 13 residues. CDR3 protein: CASSPVSFYEQYF. The DNA of the CDR3 is TGTGCCAGCTCACCAGTTAGCTTCTACGAGCAGTACTTC.

This chain connects TRBV11-2 to TRBJ2-7, with D perhaps matching TRBD1 (6 bases). This CDR3 has 17 amino acids. Germline CDR1 is SGHAT and CDR2 is FQNNGV. Trimming took 5 bases from V and 0 from J, leaving 20 bases between them. The CDR3 DNA follows: TGTGCCAGCAGCCCAATCACCGGGACAAGGGCCTCCTACGAGCAGTACTTC. Its translation: CASSPITGTRASYEQYF.

This chain joins TRBV19 and TRBJ2-5, with unresolved D. Germline CDR1 is LNHDA and CDR2 is SQIVND (reference sequence). With 6 bases removed from V and 4 bases from J, the gap between germline ends came to 12 bases. This CDR3 is 13 amino acids long. Here the CDR3 reads CASSPAGGETQYF. CDR3 coding DNA: TGTGCCAGTAGCCCTGCAGGTGGAGAGACCCAGTACTTC.

DNA for the CDR3: TGTGCCAGCAGCCAAACAGGGGGCCCCTACGAGCAGTACTTC. Amino acid sequence: CASSQTGGPYEQYF. The chain is built from TRBV9 and TRBJ2-7; TRBD1 matches 9 bases. Germline trimming cut 4 bases from V and 2 bases from J; bases unmatched to any gene: 4. The CDR3 is 14 amino acids. In germline, CDR1 is SGDLS, CDR2 YYNGEE.

The rearrangement joins TRBV7-9 to TRBJ1-4, with 9 nucleotides matching TRBD1. V lost 6 bases, J lost 7 bases, and 6 bases stayed unmatched. The CDR3 has 14 residues. Germline V gives CDR1 SEHNR, CDR2 FQNEAQ (reference sequence). CDR3 DNA: TGTGCCAGCAGTCCCGGGACAGGGATTGAAAAACTGTTTTTT. This translates into CASSPGTGIEKLFF.

The V and J genes are TRBV13 and TRBJ2-6; 10 bases line up with TRBD1. The V gene's germline CDR1 is PRHDT and CDR2 FYEKMQ (reference sequence). This CDR3 is built from 17 residues. V was clipped by 5 bases and J by 0 bases; unmatched bases: 4. Here the CDR3 DNA reads TGTGCCAGCAGCCCCGGGACAGGGGCCTCTGGGGCCAACGTCCTGACTTTC. It specifies CASSPGTGASGANVLTF.

The chain joins TRBV27 to TRBJ2-7; 7 nucleotides line up with TRBD1. Germline trimming cut 0 bases from V and 6 bases from J; bases unmatched to any gene: 2. The CDR3 has 13 residues. Germline CDR1 MNHEY, CDR2 SMNVEV (reference sequence). The CDR3 DNA reads TGTGCCAGCAGTTTATCGACAGGGCGCGAGCAGTACTTC. Translation gives CASSLSTGREQYF.